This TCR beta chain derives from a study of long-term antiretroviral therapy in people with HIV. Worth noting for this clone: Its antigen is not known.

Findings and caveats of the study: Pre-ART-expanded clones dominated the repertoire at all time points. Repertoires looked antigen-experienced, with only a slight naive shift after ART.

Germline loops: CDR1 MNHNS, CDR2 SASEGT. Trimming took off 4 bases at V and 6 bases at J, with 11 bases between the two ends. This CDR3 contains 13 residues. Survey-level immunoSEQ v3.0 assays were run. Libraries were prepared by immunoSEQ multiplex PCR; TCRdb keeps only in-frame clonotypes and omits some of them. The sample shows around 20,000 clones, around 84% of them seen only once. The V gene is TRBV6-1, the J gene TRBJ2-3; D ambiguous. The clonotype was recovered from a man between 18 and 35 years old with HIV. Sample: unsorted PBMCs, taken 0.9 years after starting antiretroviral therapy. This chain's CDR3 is CASSGRLHDTQYF. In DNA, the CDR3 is TGTGCCAGCAGTGGACGACTTCACGATACGCAGTATTTT.